The sequence of this T cell receptor beta chain was determined in a study of T cell clones after liver transplantation. Background on the study: TCRbeta sequencing after a pre-transplant mixed lymphocyte reaction identified graft-donor-reactive clones, later tracked in post-transplant blood.

Clones were read by immunoSEQ multiplex PCR, and TCRdb kept only the in-frame ones, dropping some. The table shows roughly 15,000 clones, with about nine tenths occurring only once. V was pared by 1 base and J by 4 bases, with 10 bases between. Germline CDR1 is LNHDA and CDR2 is SQIVND (reference sequence). CDR3 size: 15 residues. The material was CD8+ T cells from blood, obtained before liver transplant. This clonotype originated in a human donor who received a liver transplant. The chain is built from TRBV19 and TRBJ1-4; D gene unclear. CDR3 DNA: TGTGCCAGTAGTATAGTTAAGAATCTTAATGAAAAACTGTTTTTT. Translated: CASSIVKNLNEKLFF.